What follows are 21 T cell receptor beta chains derived from one specimen sequenced in a study of blood T cells in healthy people across ages. The second PCR ran about 6 to 12 cycles with a sample-barcoded 5' primer and J-beta primers. Each CDR3 protein gets one entry after TCRdb re-called the 5' RACE reads with MiXCR. The table has some 1.8 million distinct CDR3 sequences, roughly 43% seen once. The sample was blood. The receptors were gathered from a human donor in good health.

As concerns this clonotype: At one boundary the junction diverges from the germline segment, which might be a read error. The genes are TRBV6-5 and TRBJ2-1; possibly TRBD2 for D (6 bases). Germline loops: CDR1 MNHEY, CDR2 SVGAGI. CDR3 length: 18 residues. The chain's CDR3 is CASSYHPGTYPSCNEQFF. The DNA of the CDR3 is TGTGCCAGCAGTTACCATCCCGGGACTTATCCCTCCTGCAATGAGCAGTTCTTC.

The V gene is TRBV11-1, the J gene TRBJ1-1; 10 bases are shared with TRBD1. The CDR3 has 14 amino acids. Germline values: CDR1 SGHAT, CDR2 FQDESV (reference sequence). The trim removed 6 bases at V and 5 bases at J, leaving 6 bases unmatched. CDR3 in DNA: TGTGCCAGCAGTCGAGACAGGGGGCTGACTGAAGCTTTCTTT. Its protein is CASSRDRGLTEAFF.

This clonotype was observed a handful of times. The chain uses TRBV7-9 and TRBJ1-2; D is unresolved. CDR3 length equals 13 residues. Germline-derived CDR1 and CDR2 are SEHNR and FQNEAQ (reference sequence). With 6 bases removed from V and 7 bases from J, the gap between germline ends came to 15 bases. In DNA form, the CDR3 reads TGTGCCAGCAGTTATACCGACATACTTGGCTACACCTTC. Its protein product is CASSYTDILGYTF.

This chain connects TRBV7-9 to TRBJ2-7, with TRBD2 matching 8 bases. V lost 4 bases and J lost 0; bases outside the gene matches: 5. The CDR3 is made up of 15 amino acids. Germline-derived CDR1 and CDR2 are SEHNR and FQNEAQ (reference sequence). The CDR3 bases are TGTGCCAGCAGCTCTATGAGCGGGGGCTCCTACGAGCAGTACTTC. It translates to CASSSMSGGSYEQYF.

This chain uses TRBV5-1 with TRBJ1-4; unclear D gene. Trimming shortened V by 3 bases and J by 0 bases, and 6 bases separated the two germline ends. Germline-derived CDR1 and CDR2 are SGHRS and YFSETQ. The CDR3 is 14 residues long. The CDR3 spells CASSSSSTNEKLFF. The CDR3 DNA is TGCGCCAGCAGCTCCTCATCAACTAATGAAAAACTGTTTTTT.

This chain connects TRBV28 to TRBJ1-1, with 9 bases identical to TRBD1. Germline assignment: CDR1 MDHEN and CDR2 SYDVKM. Trimming removed 5 bases from V and 10 bases from J; junction bases left unmatched: 11. This CDR3 contains 14 residues. CDR3 coding DNA: TGTGCCAGCAGTCTAGTACAGGGGGCTGGTGGAGCTTTCTTT. Protein product: CASSLVQGAGGAFF. Filled out from reference TRBV28 and TRBJ1-1, the complete variable domain reads DVKVTQSSRYLVKRTGEKVFLECVQDMDHENMFWYRQDPGLGLRLIYFSYDVKMKEKGDIPEGYSVSREKKERFSLILESASTNQTSMYLCASSLVQGAGGAFFGQGTRLTVV.

This sequence joins TRBV14 and TRBJ1-1; D gene ambiguous. The CDR3 sequence is 14 residues long. The germline V and J ends were trimmed by 0 bases and 3 bases, with 8 bases remaining between them. Per germline, CDR1 SGHDN and CDR2 FVKESK. As DNA, the CDR3 is TGTGCCAGCAGCCAAGATTGGGGTGACACTGAAGCTTTCTTT. Protein: CASSQDWGDTEAFF.

The rearrangement joins TRBV18 to TRBJ1-1, with TRBD1 identical over 8 bases. CDR1 KGHSH and CDR2 LQKENI come from the germline V gene. V dropped 4 bases and J dropped 7; count of bases not matched to a gene: 8. This CDR3 comprises 14 residues. This chain's CDR3 is CASSLHTGGNEAFF. The CDR3 DNA is TGTGCCAGCTCACTACATACAGGGGGAAATGAAGCTTTCTTT.

The V gene is TRBV5-1, the J gene TRBJ1-1, with D perhaps matching TRBD1 (6 bases). The length of the CDR3 is 16 residues. Germline CDR1 is SGHRS and CDR2 is YFSETQ. The germline V and J ends were trimmed by 3 bases and 7 bases, with 22 bases remaining between them. The CDR3 is CASSSQGIGGGSEAFF. The CDR3 DNA sequence: TGCGCCAGCAGCTCCCAGGGGATTGGGGGGGGTAGTGAAGCTTTCTTT.

In its sample, this clonotype was seen a few times. CDR3 protein: CSVEDRFMTGGRNIQYF. In DNA form, the CDR3 reads TGCAGCGTTGAAGATCGTTTTATGACAGGGGGGAGAAACATTCAGTACTTC. The chain links TRBV29-1 to TRBJ2-4; 9 nucleotides agree with TRBD1. CDR1 and CDR2 (germline): SQVTM, ANQGSEA. This CDR3 region has 17 residues. The J segment lost 6 bases and the V segment lost 0 bases, leaving 12 bases of the junction unmatched.

There are many counts of this clonotype. The chain has TRBV21-1 and TRBJ2-1; no DNA check was done on the table's D call, TRBD1. TRBV21-1 is marked as a pseudogene. The length of the CDR3 is 15 residues. CDR3 nucleotides: TGTGCCAGCAGCACCGGGGGGCTCTCCTACAATGAGCAGTTCTTC. The encoded protein is CASSTGGLSYNEQFF.

The V and J genes are TRBV5-1 and TRBJ2-1, with 11 bases matching TRBD2. This CDR3 has 16 amino acids. The germline gives CDR1 SGHRS, CDR2 YFSETQ. V gave up 3 bases and J gave up 1 base; unmatched junction bases: 3. CDR3 DNA: TGCGCCAGCAGCTCTACTAGCGGGAGTTCCTACAATGAGCAGTTCTTC. Translated, it gives CASSSTSGSSYNEQFF.

V and J are TRBV20-1 and TRBJ2-7; 7 bases are a match to TRBD2. CDR1 and CDR2 from the germline V gene are DFQATT and SNEGSKA (reference sequence). After removal of 3 bases from V and 1 base from J, the junction contained 12 bases not matched to a gene. The CDR3 is made up of 16 amino acids. The CDR3: CSARPPGSGHSYEQYF. CDR3 sequence (DNA): TGCAGTGCTAGGCCACCAGGTAGCGGGCATTCCTACGAGCAGTACTTC.

This sequence joins TRBV7-9 and TRBJ1-1; TRBD1 matches 8 bases. The CDR3 is made up of 14 amino acids. V lost 5 bases and J lost 6; bases outside the gene matches: 8. Germline assignment: CDR1 SEHNR and CDR2 FQNEAQ (reference sequence). CDR3 in amino acids: CASSILIQGAEAFF. The DNA of the CDR3 is TGTGCCAGCAGCATACTGATACAGGGGGCTGAAGCTTTCTTT. The variable domain in full, completed from reference TRBV7-9 and TRBJ1-1, reads DTGVSQNPRHKITKRGQNVTFRCDPISEHNRLYWYRQTLGQGPEFLTYFQNEAQLEKSRLLSDRFSAERPKGSFSTLEIQRTEQGDSAMYLCASSILIQGAEAFFGQGTRLTVV.

The chain is built from TRBV18 and TRBJ2-2; D gene unclear. Germline V gene lookup returns CDR1 KGHSH and CDR2 LQKENI. The CDR3 runs 15 residues. Between the trimmed V and J ends, which lost 3 bases and 2 bases, there was a span of 10 bases. The CDR3 loop is CASSPSGFNTGELFF. Here the CDR3 DNA reads TGTGCCAGCTCACCGTCGGGCTTCAACACCGGGGAGCTGTTTTTT.

This clonotype was detected only a few times. The gene calls are TRBV5-5 and TRBJ1-2; D possibly corresponds to TRBD1 (5 bases). This CDR3 spans 15 amino acids. V shed 4 bases and J shed 2 bases, with 15 bases lying between them. The germline V gene encodes CDR1 SGHKS and CDR2 YYEKEE (reference sequence). The CDR3 region is CASSLTGSSNYGYTF. DNA of the CDR3: TGTGCCAGCAGCCTTACAGGCTCCTCGAACTATGGCTACACCTTC. Using reference TRBV5-5 and TRBJ1-2 for the parts outside the CDR3, the full variable domain is DAGVTQSPTHLIKTRGQQVTLRCSPISGHKSVSWYQQVLGQGPQFIFQYYEKEERGRGNFPDRFSARQFPNYSSELNVNALLLGDSALYLCASSLTGSSNYGYTFGSGTRLTVV.

This clonotype was seen a handful of times. A read error may account for a junction end that differs from germline. V is TRBV15 and J is TRBJ1-1; D may be TRBD1 (6 bases). The CDR3 has 14 residues. CDR1 and CDR2 from the germline V gene are LNHNV and YYDKDF (reference sequence). The CDR3 is CATSRPFRDTEAFF. Written as DNA, the CDR3 is TGTGCCACCAGCAGACCCTTCCGGGACACGGAAGCTTTCTTT.

The J gene is TRBJ2-1, the V gene TRBV20-1; the D gene could be TRBD1 or TRBD2 (6 bases each). Trimming removed 6 bases from V and 4 bases from J, with 16 bases in between. Germline V gene data show CDR1 as DFQATT and CDR2 as SNEGSKA (reference sequence). This CDR3 contains 14 residues. CDR3 in DNA: TGCAGTGCCGCCCGCGGGACAAATTACAATGAGCAGTTCTTC. Amino acid sequence: CSAARGTNYNEQFF.

A few counts support this clonotype. This rearrangement joins TRBV28 to TRBJ2-6; perhaps TRBD1 as D (5 bases). There are 15 residues in the CDR3. Germline-derived CDR1 and CDR2 are MDHEN and SYDVKM. Trimming stripped 5 bases from V and 2 bases from J, with 10 bases between. CDR3 bases: TGTGCCAGCAGTACCCCCAGGGCTGGGGCCAACGTCCTGACTTTC. This codes for CASSTPRAGANVLTF.

This chain joins TRBV12-3 or TRBV12-4 and TRBJ2-3; 7 positions agree with TRBD2. The CDR3 contains 15 residues. J was trimmed by 0 bases and V by 6 bases; bases with no gene match: 6. CDR3 nucleotide sequence: TGTGCCAGCAGCGTAGCGGGTTATAGCACAGATACGCAGTATTTT. Translated, it gives CASSVAGYSTDTQYF.

The table lists this clonotype with a few counts. The chain is built from TRBV6-5 and TRBJ2-7, with D unclear. Trimming removed 0 bases at V and 2 bases at J, with 8 bases between. This CDR3 is built from 14 residues. Germline assignment: CDR1 MNHEY and CDR2 SVGAGI. The CDR3: CASSYSYATYEQYF. CDR3 nucleotide sequence: TGTGCCAGCAGTTACTCGTACGCAACCTACGAGCAGTACTTC.